This is a list of T cell receptor beta chains from one sample in a study of blood T cell repertoires in COVID-19. Data came from immunoSEQ multiplex PCR; TCRdb stores just in-frame clones and leaves some out. The sample comprises about 52,000 clones, more than 75% of which are singletons, and around 15% rests with the top ten. The sample comprised peripheral blood. These TCRs come from a man between 65 and 85 years old with acute or convalescent COVID-19. The CDR3 runs from the conserved cysteine through the conserved F or W. A D gene is named only where the DNA matches it firmly. Part of the rows lack a size; the others show once, few, many or a class for expanded clones.

TRBJ2-7	TRBV6-5	.	.	CASRGSSYEQYF	TGTGCCAGCAGGGGCTCCTCCTACGAGCAGTACTTC
TRBJ2-2	TRBV5-1	TRBD2	.	CASSLSGGLNTGELFF	TGCGCCAGCAGCTTGAGTGGGGGACTAAACACCGGGGAGCTGTTTTTT
TRBJ2-5	TRBV27	TRBD2	.	CASSLASGGAQYF	TGTGCCAGCAGTTTAGCCTCGGGGGGGGCCCAGTACTTC
TRBJ2-1	TRBV5-8	.	.	CASSLVGLLSYNEQFF	TGTGCCAGCAGCTTGGTCGGACTCCTCTCCTACAATGAGCAGTTCTTC
TRBJ1-3	TRBV6-2/TRBV6-3	.	.	CASSSQGRSSGNTIYF	TGTGCCAGCAGCTCACAGGGCCGAAGCTCTGGAAACACCATATATTTT
TRBJ1-1	TRBV30	TRBD1	.	CAWSRDRVNTEAFF	TGTGCCTGGAGCCGGGACAGAGTTAACACTGAAGCTTTCTTT
TRBJ2-1	TRBV4-3	TRBD1	.	CASSPYPNAGGRNEQFF	TGCGCCAGCAGCCCTTACCCGAACGCAGGGGGCAGAAATGAGCAGTTCTTC
TRBJ2-7	TRBV19	.	.	CASSEYRSYEQYF	TGTGCCAGTAGTGAGTACCGCTCCTACGAGCAGTACTTC
TRBJ2-5	TRBV7-6	TRBD2	once	CASKAGGETQYF	TGTGCCAGCAAAGCGGGGGGCGAGACCCAGTACTTC
TRBJ2-5	TRBV7-2	.	.	CASSSTHRVETQYF	TGTGCCAGCAGCTCCACCCACAGGGTAGAGACCCAGTACTTC
TRBJ1-1	TRBV5-1	TRBD1	.	CASSPGQGETEAFF	TGCGCCAGCAGCCCGGGACAGGGGGAGACTGAAGCTTTCTTT
TRBJ2-7	TRBV5-6	.	.	CASSSGGTPSYEQYF	TGTGCCAGCAGCTCAGGGGGGACACCATCCTACGAGCAGTACTTC
TRBJ2-3	TRBV6-5	TRBD2	.	CASRLAGGGDTQYF	TGTGCCAGCAGACTAGCGGGGGGTGGAGATACGCAGTATTTT
TRBJ1-2	TRBV14	TRBD1	few	CASSEGQNYGYTF	TGTGCCAGCAGCGAGGGACAGAACTATGGCTACACCTTC
TRBJ2-7	TRBV6-2/TRBV6-3	TRBD1	.	CASSPLGQGAYEQYF	TGTGCCAGCAGCCCTCTTGGACAGGGCGCCTACGAGCAGTACTTC
TRBJ1-1	TRBV19	.	few	CASSPRIRANTEAFF	TGTGCCAGTAGTCCCCGAATCAGGGCTAACACTGAAGCTTTCTTT
TRBJ1-2	TRBV7-2	.	.	CASSLGLANYGYTF	TGTGCCAGCAGCTTAGGTCTAGCGAACTATGGCTACACCTTC
TRBJ1-3	TRBV18	TRBD1	.	CASSQQQGEANTIYF	TGTGCCAGCTCGCAACAACAGGGGGAAGCAAACACCATATATTTT
TRBJ2-4	TRBV5-6	TRBD1	.	CASSLRRDRGLAKNIQYF	TGTGCCAGCAGCTTGAGGCGGGACAGGGGCTTAGCCAAAAACATTCAGTACTTC
TRBJ1-6	TRBV19	.	.	CASSLTWSSYNSPLHF	TGTGCCAGTAGTCTAACATGGAGCTCCTATAATTCACCCCTCCACTTT
TRBJ2-3	TRBV7-2	TRBD2	.	CASSAFSGTSGTDTQYF	TGTGCCAGCAGCGCCTTCTCCGGGACTAGCGGCACAGATACGCAGTATTTT
TRBJ1-2	TRBV4-1	TRBD1	.	CASSPQQGQGSNYGYTF	TGCGCCAGCAGCCCTCAGCAGGGACAGGGGTCAAACTATGGCTACACCTTC
TRBJ2-7	TRBV6-5	.	.	CASSYSPGSYEQYF	TGTGCCAGCAGTTACTCCCCAGGGTCCTACGAGCAGTACTTC
TRBJ2-3	TRBV5-8	TRBD2	.	CASSPGLAGRDTQYF	TGTGCCAGCAGCCCGGGACTAGCGGGGCGGGATACGCAGTATTTT
TRBJ2-1	TRBV7-9	.	.	CASSLVLSYNEQFF	TGTGCCAGCAGCTTAGTCCTCTCCTACAATGAGCAGTTCTTC
TRBJ2-1	TRBV9	TRBD1	.	CASSVGGRGHEQFF	TGTGCCAGCAGCGTAGGCGGCAGGGGGCATGAGCAGTTCTTC
TRBJ2-5	TRBV18	.	.	CASSPGQAGETQYF	TGTGCCAGCTCACCAGGTCAGGCGGGGGAGACCCAGTACTTC
TRBJ1-1	TRBV11-2	.	once	CASTFSLNTEAFF	TGTGCCAGCACCTTTAGTTTGAACACTGAAGCTTTCTTT
TRBJ1-3	TRBV15	.	.	CATSRDGQILTGNTIYF	TGTGCCACCAGCAGAGATGGACAGATACTTACTGGAAACACCATATATTTT
TRBJ1-1	TRBV7-2	TRBD1	.	CASSSYRGGTEAFF	TGTGCCAGCAGCTCGTACAGGGGAGGCACTGAAGCTTTCTTT
TRBJ2-3	TRBV7-5	.	few	CARSLVSGSPDTQYF	TGTGCCAGAAGCTTAGTTTCGGGGTCCCCAGATACGCAGTATTTT
TRBJ2-1	TRBV7-8	TRBD2	.	CASRASGSSYNEQFF	TGTGCCAGCAGAGCCAGCGGGAGCTCCTACAATGAGCAGTTCTTC
TRBJ2-6	TRBV4-3	.	.	CASSGRGVGANVLTF	TGCGCCAGCAGCGGTAGAGGAGTTGGGGCCAACGTCCTGACTTTC
TRBJ2-1	TRBV4-3	.	.	CASSPRAGRGEQFF	TGCGCCAGCAGCCCAAGAGCGGGTAGGGGTGAGCAGTTCTTC
TRBJ2-7	TRBV2	TRBD1	.	CASSARGGQGSYEQYF	TGTGCCAGCAGTGCTAGGGGGGGACAGGGCTCCTACGAGCAGTACTTC
TRBJ1-5	TRBV27	.	.	CASRQLLGQGSNQPQHF	TGTGCCAGCAGGCAACTTCTTGGGCAGGGGTCCAATCAGCCCCAGCATTTT
TRBJ1-1	TRBV11-2	.	few	CASRRSLNTEAFF	TGTGCCAGCCGGCGGAGCTTGAACACTGAAGCTTTCTTT
TRBJ2-5	TRBV4-1	.	few	CASSQGLDKGTQYF	TGCGCCAGCAGCCAAGGACTAGACAAGGGGACCCAGTACTTC
TRBJ2-1	TRBV28	.	.	CASSSPTNEQFF	TGTGCCAGCAGTTCCCCTACCAATGAGCAGTTCTTC
TRBJ1-1	TRBV4-2	.	.	CASSQDGRGNTEAFF	TGTGCCAGCAGCCAAGATGGCAGGGGTAACACTGAAGCTTTCTTT
TRBJ1-3	TRBV30	TRBD1	once	CAWSSDRGPTGNTIYF	TGTGCCTGGAGTAGCGACAGGGGGCCTACTGGAAACACCATATATTTT
TRBJ2-3	TRBV28	TRBD1	.	CASSTRTGAQDTQYF	TGTGCCAGCAGTACTCGCACAGGGGCACAGGATACGCAGTATTTT
TRBJ1-2	TRBV4-3	TRBD1	once	CASSQVRDRHNYGYTF	TGCGCCAGCAGCCAGGTCCGGGACAGGCATAACTATGGCTACACCTTC
TRBJ2-2	TRBV6-2/TRBV6-3	TRBD1	.	CASSQTGVGELFF	TGTGCCAGCAGTCAAACAGGGGTCGGGGAGCTGTTTTTT
TRBJ1-6	TRBV5-4	TRBD1	few	CASSLGQGTDPLHF	TGTGCCAGCAGCTTGGGACAGGGTACCGATCCCCTCCACTTT
TRBJ2-7	TRBV9	TRBD1	once	CASSPRGDRAGEQYF	TGTGCCAGCAGCCCCCGTGGGGACAGGGCAGGCGAGCAGTACTTC
TRBJ2-2	TRBV5-5	TRBD2	.	CASSSLSGRALINTGELFF	TGTGCCAGCAGCTCCCTTAGCGGGAGGGCCCTCATAAACACCGGGGAGCTGTTTTTT
TRBJ2-7	TRBV3-1/TRBV3-2	TRBD2	.	CASGGLAGRIGEQYF	TGTGCCAGCGGAGGTTTAGCGGGAAGAATTGGCGAGCAGTACTTC
TRBJ2-5	TRBV3-1/TRBV3-2	.	.	CASSLAGREETQYF	TGTGCCAGCAGCCTGGCGGGTAGGGAAGAGACCCAGTACTTC
TRBJ1-1	TRBV19	.	.	CASSNRELYAFF	TGTGCCAGTAGTAACAGGGAGTTGTACGCTTTCTTT
TRBJ2-1	TRBV5-1	TRBD2	.	CASSSSGDLFNEQFF	TGCGCCAGCAGCTCTAGCGGGGACCTTTTCAATGAGCAGTTCTTC
TRBJ1-2	TRBV5-5	TRBD1	.	CASSLEGTGNYGYTF	TGTGCCAGCAGCTTGGAGGGGACAGGGAACTATGGCTACACCTTC
TRBJ1-1	TRBV6-5	.	.	CAADLGDSGEAFF	TGTGCCGCGGACCTTGGGGACTCAGGTGAAGCTTTCTTT
TRBJ1-1	TRBV7-2	TRBD1	.	CASSSGTGGAVAFF	TGTGCCAGCAGCTCAGGGACAGGGGGCGCGGTAGCTTTCTTT
TRBJ1-1	TRBV5-4	TRBD1	.	CASSLGQGSSEAFF	TGTGCCAGCAGCTTGGGACAGGGGAGCTCTGAAGCTTTCTTT
TRBJ2-5	TRBV19	TRBD2	.	CASSIGAGGRETQYF	TGTGCCAGTAGTATTGGAGCGGGGGGGCGGGAGACCCAGTACTTC
TRBJ2-3	TRBV6-7	TRBD1	.	CASSYPTGQGALTDTQYF	TGTGCCAGCAGTTACCCCACGGGGCAGGGGGCTTTGACAGATACGCAGTATTTT
TRBJ2-7	TRBV4-2	TRBD2	.	CASSQDSTSGRVWEYF	TGTGCCAGCAGCCAAGATAGTACTAGCGGGAGAGTTTGGGAGTACTTC
TRBJ1-1	TRBV7-8	TRBD1	few	CASISGGGTEAFF	TGTGCCAGCATCTCAGGGGGCGGGACTGAAGCTTTCTTT
TRBJ2-5	TRBV3-1/TRBV3-2	.	.	CASTIRTIGETQYF	TGTGCCAGCACCATCCGGACTATAGGGGAGACCCAGTACTTC